This T cell receptor (beta chain) was obtained from a study of STAT5B mutations in CD4+ large granular lymphocyte leukemia. Looking at the study overall: Among healthy donors, a particular HLA allele went with more CDR3 'QG' motifs.

Losses at the gene ends were 9 bases for V and 3 bases for J; bases not matched to a gene: 8. Germline lookup yields CDR1 LNHDA and CDR2 SQIVND (reference sequence). The CDR3 is 15 residues long. Details on this clone: What it binds is not known.

Regarding the study as a whole: No patients shared main leukemic clonotypes, though roughly 23% appeared at low frequency elsewhere. Top patient clones used TRBV06 genes more often: 8/27 versus 2/35 in controls.

Only in-frame clones appear in the TCRdb table, and some are missing; sequencing was by immunoSEQ multiplex PCR. The sample lists 25,000 to 30,000 clones, around four fifths occurring once. Material for sequencing was CD4+ T cells from blood buffy coats. This receptor was taken from a human donor in good health. This chain joins TRBV19 and TRBJ2-2; 9 bases fit TRBD1. The CDR3 is CASRGDRVYTGELFF. DNA for the CDR3: TGTGCCAGCAGGGGGGACAGGGTTTACACCGGGGAGCTGTTTTTT.